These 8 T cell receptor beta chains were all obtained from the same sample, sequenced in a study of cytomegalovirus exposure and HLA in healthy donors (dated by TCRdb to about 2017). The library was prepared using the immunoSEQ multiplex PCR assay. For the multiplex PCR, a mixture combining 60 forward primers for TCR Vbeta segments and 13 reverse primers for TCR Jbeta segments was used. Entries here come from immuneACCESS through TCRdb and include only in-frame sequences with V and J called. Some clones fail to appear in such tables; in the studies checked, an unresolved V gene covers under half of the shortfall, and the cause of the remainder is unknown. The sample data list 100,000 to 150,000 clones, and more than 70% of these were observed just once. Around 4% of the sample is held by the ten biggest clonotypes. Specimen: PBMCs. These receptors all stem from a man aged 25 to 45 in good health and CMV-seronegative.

The CDR3 region is CASSKELAGEETQYF. DNA for the CDR3: TGTGCCAGCAGCAAGGAACTAGCGGGGGAAGAGACCCAGTACTTC. The chain carries TRBV2 and TRBJ2-5, with TRBD2 matching over 11 bases. The trim removed 6 bases at V and 3 bases at J, leaving 6 bases unmatched. The CDR3 is 15 residues long. Germline V gives CDR1 SNHLY, CDR2 FYNNEI.

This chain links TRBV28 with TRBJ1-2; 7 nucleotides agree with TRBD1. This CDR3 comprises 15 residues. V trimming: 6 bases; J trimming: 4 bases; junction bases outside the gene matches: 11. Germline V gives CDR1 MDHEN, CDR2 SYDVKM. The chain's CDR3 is CASSATGAYFYGYTF. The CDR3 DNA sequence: TGTGCCAGCAGCGCAACAGGGGCCTACTTCTATGGCTACACCTTC.

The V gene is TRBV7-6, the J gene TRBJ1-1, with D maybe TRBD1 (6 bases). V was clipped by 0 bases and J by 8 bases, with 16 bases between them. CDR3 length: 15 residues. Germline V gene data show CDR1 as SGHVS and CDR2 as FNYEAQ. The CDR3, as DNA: TGTGCCAGCAGCTTAGCGTTAGGGGGGGCCAGCGAAGCTTTCTTT. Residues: CASSLALGGASEAFF.

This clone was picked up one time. CDR3 DNA sequence: TGTGCCTGGACCCGGGACAGGGGAATATCGCCCCAGCATTTT. The encoded protein is CAWTRDRGISPQHF. This rearrangement joins TRBV30 to TRBJ1-5; 10 nucleotides align to TRBD1. Germline V gene lookup returns CDR1 GTSNPN and CDR2 SVGIG (reference sequence). The V gene end was trimmed by 4 bases and the J gene end by 9 bases; junction bases not matched to a gene: 9. The CDR3 is 14 residues long.

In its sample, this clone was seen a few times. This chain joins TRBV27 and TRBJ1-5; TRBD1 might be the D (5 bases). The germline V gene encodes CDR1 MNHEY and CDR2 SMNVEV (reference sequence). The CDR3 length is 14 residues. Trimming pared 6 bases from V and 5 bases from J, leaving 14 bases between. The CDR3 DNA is TGTGCCAGCAGATTTCAGGGTAGGGATCAGCCCCAGCATTTT. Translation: CASRFQGRDQPQHF.

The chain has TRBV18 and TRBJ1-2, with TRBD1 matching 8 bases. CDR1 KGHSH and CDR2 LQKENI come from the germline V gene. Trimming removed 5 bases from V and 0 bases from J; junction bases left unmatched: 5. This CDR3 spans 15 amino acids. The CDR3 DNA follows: TGTGCCAGCTCAAGCCAGGGGGCGGCTAACTATGGCTACACCTTC. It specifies CASSSQGAANYGYTF.

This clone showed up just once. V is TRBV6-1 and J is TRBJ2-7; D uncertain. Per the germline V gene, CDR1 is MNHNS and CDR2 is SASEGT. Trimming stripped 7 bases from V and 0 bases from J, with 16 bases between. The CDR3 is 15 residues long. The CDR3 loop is CASTSDPGSSYEQYF. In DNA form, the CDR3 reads TGTGCCAGCACCTCAGATCCAGGTAGCTCCTACGAGCAGTACTTC.

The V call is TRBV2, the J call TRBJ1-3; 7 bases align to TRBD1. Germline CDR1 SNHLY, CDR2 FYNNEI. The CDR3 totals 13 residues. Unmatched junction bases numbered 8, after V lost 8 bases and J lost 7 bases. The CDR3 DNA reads TGTGCCAGCGCAAACAGGGGTGGTAACACCATATATTTT. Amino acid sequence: CASANRGGNTIYF.